A single sample is the source of the 7 T cell receptor beta chains below, sequenced in a study of shared clonotypes between healthy human individuals. Sequenced by immunoSEQ multiplex PCR; TCRdb stores in-frame clones only, minus some. The sample contains approximately 980,000 clones, 76% of which appear only once. Sequenced material: memory CD4+ T cells sorted from blood. Subset denoted: CD45RA-negative fraction. The receptor set was obtained from a man younger than 35 in good health.

The chain links TRBV11-2 to TRBJ2-7; 8 bases are shared with TRBD2. The CDR3 is 16 amino acids. J was trimmed by 1 base and V by 3 bases; bases with no gene match: 8. CDR1 and CDR2 from the germline V gene are SGHAT and FQNNGV. The CDR3 reads CASSFPSSGASYEQYF. The CDR3 DNA reads TGTGCCAGCAGCTTTCCCAGTAGCGGGGCTTCCTACGAGCAGTACTTC.

A word on this clone: Within the sample, other DNA sequences also encode this same CDR3. The chain has TRBV11-2 and TRBJ1-1; the D is unclear. V was shortened by 0 bases and J by 2 bases, with 4 bases between the two germline ends. CDR3 length: 13 residues. Germline V gene lookup returns CDR1 SGHAT and CDR2 FQNNGV. CDR3 in amino acids: CASSLDRNTEAFF. Written as DNA, the CDR3 is TGTGCCAGCAGCTTAGACAGAAACACTGAAGCTTTCTTT.

The chain has TRBV19 and TRBJ1-2; 10 nucleotides line up with TRBD1. V was clipped by 4 bases and J by 3 bases; unmatched bases: 2. There are 14 residues in the CDR3. Germline CDR1 LNHDA, CDR2 SQIVND (reference sequence). The CDR3 DNA reads as TGTGCCAGTAGTAGCGGGACAGGGGACTATGGCTACACCTTC. It specifies CASSSGTGDYGYTF.

The chain uses TRBV7-8 and TRBJ1-5, with D unresolved. Trimming took off 0 bases at V and 3 bases at J, with 12 bases between the two ends. Germline V gives CDR1 SGHVS, CDR2 FQNEAQ. The CDR3 runs 16 residues. The CDR3 DNA sequence: TGTGCCAGCAGCTTAGCATCTGCATCTTACAATCAGCCCCAGCATTTT. This encodes CASSLASASYNQPQHF. Full variable domain (missing parts from reference TRBV7-8 and TRBJ1-5): GAGVSQSPRYKVAKRGQDVALRCDPISGHVSLFWYQQALGQGPEFLTYFQNEAQLDKSGLPSDRFFAERPEGSVSTLKIQRTQQEDSAVYLCASSLASASYNQPQHFGDGTRLSIL.

The rearrangement uses TRBV5-1 and TRBJ2-2; a weak D match, TRBD1 (6 bases). This CDR3 is built from 15 residues. The germline V gene has CDR1 SGHRS and CDR2 YFSETQ. The V end lost 2 bases, the J end lost 3 bases, and 11 bases lay between the germline ends. The CDR3 region has the DNA TGCGCCAGCAGCTTTGACACAGGGTACACCGGGGAGCTGTTTTTT. It translates to CASSFDTGYTGELFF.

This clone has a single count. V is TRBV7-8 and J is TRBJ1-6; D ambiguous. This CDR3 is built from 14 residues. Per the germline V gene, CDR1 is SGHVS and CDR2 is FQNEAQ. Trimming took off 1 base at V and 9 bases at J, with 10 bases between the two ends. The CDR3 DNA follows: TGTGCCAGCAGCTTAGTACAAACTTTTTCACCCCTCCACTTT. Protein: CASSLVQTFSPLHF.

V and J are TRBV5-6 and TRBJ1-2; 7 nucleotides align to TRBD1. Looked up from germline, CDR1 is SGHDT and CDR2 is YYEEEE. The J segment lost 8 bases and the V segment lost 4 bases, leaving 11 bases of the junction unmatched. The CDR3 length is 14 residues. CDR3 bases: TGTGCCAGCAGCCCCCCCACAGGGGAAGGAGGCTACACCTTC. Its protein product is CASSPPTGEGGYTF.